The rows below give T cell receptor beta chains drawn from one sample of a study of cytomegalovirus exposure and HLA in healthy donors. Only in-frame clones appear in the TCRdb table, and some are missing; sequencing was by immunoSEQ multiplex PCR. The sample shows some 220,000 clones, roughly 89% of them seen only once. Specimen: PBMCs. Every receptor here comes from a woman aged 18-30 years in good health and CMV-seronegative. The CDR3 runs from the conserved cysteine through the conserved F or W. The D gene is left open where the match is weak. Some rows have no size entry. The others give once, few or many, or a class for an expanded clone.

cdr3_nt cdr3_aa d_call v_call clone_size j_call
TGTGCCAGCAGCCCCCGGACTAGACAAGGTTCCAATGAGCAGTTCTTC CASSPRTRQGSNEQFF TRBD2 TRBV7-3 - TRBJ2-1
TGTGCCAGCAGCTATGGGGCCGAGCAGTTCTTC CASSYGAEQFF - TRBV7-6 - TRBJ2-1
TGCGCCAGCAGCCAAGACAGGGGTGGTGGTGACACCCAGTACTTC CASSQDRGGGDTQYF - TRBV4-1 - TRBJ2-5
TGCGCCAGCAGCCAAGATGTGGAGACCCATGGCTACACCTTC CASSQDVETHGYTF - TRBV4-3 - TRBJ1-2
TGTGCCAGCAGCATAGCGCCGGGAAGGGACTACGAGCAGTACTTC CASSIAPGRDYEQYF - TRBV7-2 - TRBJ2-7
TGCGCGAGCTCCCGGCTAGCGGGATACAATGAGCAGTTCTTC CASSRLAGYNEQFF TRBD2 TRBV4-1 - TRBJ2-1
TGTGCCAGCAGCTTAGTCCTAGCGGGAGGAAAAGGGGAGACCCAGTACTTC CASSLVLAGGKGETQYF TRBD2 TRBV7-2 - TRBJ2-5
TGCAGCGTTGGGGCAGGTTCCATCTACGAGCAGTACTTC CSVGAGSIYEQYF - TRBV29-1 once TRBJ2-7
TGTGCCAGCAGCTTAGAGGCCCAACAGCACAATGAGCAGTTCTTC CASSLEAQQHNEQFF - TRBV11-2 few TRBJ2-1
TGCGCCAGCAGCCAGACTAGCGGAAGCACAGATACGCAGTATTTT CASSQTSGSTDTQYF TRBD2 TRBV4-1 - TRBJ2-3
TGTGCCAGCAGTGACTCGACTAGCGGGAGCAATGAGCAGTTCTTC CASSDSTSGSNEQFF TRBD2 TRBV6-4 - TRBJ2-1
TGTGCCACCTGGGGGGTGAATGGCTACACCTTC CATWGVNGYTF - TRBV6-1 few TRBJ1-2
TGCGCCAGCAGTGACGGGTCCTCTAACTATGGCTACACCTTC CASSDGSSNYGYTF - TRBV10-1 - TRBJ1-2
TGTGCCAGCAGCTTAGAACCAGGTCTTAACTATGGCTACACCTTC CASSLEPGLNYGYTF - TRBV7-9 once TRBJ1-2
TGCGCCAGCAGTGGGACAGCCTATGGCTACACCTTC CASSGTAYGYTF - TRBV10-2 - TRBJ1-2
TGTGCCAGCAGCCCCCCTGTGCGGGACTACCCTAGCACAGATACGCAGTATTTT CASSPPVRDYPSTDTQYF TRBD2 TRBV7-9 - TRBJ2-3
TGTGCCAGCTCCGGCCAGGGGCCGAACACCGGGGAGCTGTTTTTT CASSGQGPNTGELFF - TRBV18 - TRBJ2-2
TGTGCCAGCAGCCAAGTCGTAGAGAACCCCGGCCCCCAACAGACGCAAGAGACCCAGTACTTC CASSQVVENPGPQQTQETQYF - TRBV14 - TRBJ2-5
TGTGCCAGCAGCCCTGGGACAGTTAGCACAGATACGCAGTATTTT CASSPGTVSTDTQYF TRBD1 TRBV11-3 once TRBJ2-3
TGTGCCAGCAGCTGGGCGGCAGGGCGCTCTGGGGCCAACGTCCTGACTTTC CASSWAAGRSGANVLTF - TRBV5-5 - TRBJ2-6
TGTGCCAGCAGCTGGTCGGAACAGGGTATCGAGCAGTACTTC CASSWSEQGIEQYF - TRBV5-4 - TRBJ2-7
TGTGCCAGCAGTGAAACGCGGGAGGATGAGCAGTTCTTC CASSETREDEQFF TRBD2 TRBV25-1 - TRBJ2-1
TGTGCCAGCAGCTTGTTAGCGGGAGGGCTCTCAGATACGCAGTATTTT CASSLLAGGLSDTQYF TRBD2 TRBV5-5 - TRBJ2-3
TGCGCCAGCAGCCAAGATCCAGGAGGGTACACTGAAGCTTTCTTT CASSQDPGGYTEAFF - TRBV4-1 - TRBJ1-1
TGTGCCAGCAGCCCATACCGGGACCAAGAGACCCAGTACTTC CASSPYRDQETQYF - TRBV11-3 - TRBJ2-5
TGCGCCAGCAGCTTCGGACAGGCTCCAGTTTCACTGCCCAAGGCTTTCTTT CASSFGQAPVSLPKAFF TRBD1 TRBV5-1 - TRBJ1-1
TGCGCCAGCAGTGGGCTGGAGACTAGCGGGAGGGCCCTAATTACCTACAATGAGCAGTTCTTC CASSGLETSGRALITYNEQFF TRBD2 TRBV10-1 - TRBJ2-1
TGTGCCAGCAGCCCGGAGACTAGCGGGAGTTACAATGAGCAGTTCTTC CASSPETSGSYNEQFF TRBD2 TRBV7-8 - TRBJ2-1
TGTGCCAGTATGGGGGACAAATCATATAATCAGCCCCAGCATTTT CASMGDKSYNQPQHF - TRBV19 - TRBJ1-5